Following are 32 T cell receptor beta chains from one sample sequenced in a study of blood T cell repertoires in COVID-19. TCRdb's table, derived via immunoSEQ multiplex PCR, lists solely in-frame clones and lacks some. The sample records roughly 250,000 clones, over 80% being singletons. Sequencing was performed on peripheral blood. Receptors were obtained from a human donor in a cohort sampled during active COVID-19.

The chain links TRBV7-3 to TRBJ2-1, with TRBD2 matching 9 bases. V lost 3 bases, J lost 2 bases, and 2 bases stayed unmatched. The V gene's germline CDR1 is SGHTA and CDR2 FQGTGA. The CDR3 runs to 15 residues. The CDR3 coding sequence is TGTGCCAGCAGCTTTAGCGGGGGAGCCTACAATGAGCAGTTCTTC. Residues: CASSFSGGAYNEQFF.

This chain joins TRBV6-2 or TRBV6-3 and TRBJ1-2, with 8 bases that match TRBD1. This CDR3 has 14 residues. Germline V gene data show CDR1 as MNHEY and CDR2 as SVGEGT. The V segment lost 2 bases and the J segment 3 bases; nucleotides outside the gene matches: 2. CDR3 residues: CASSYQGADYGYTF. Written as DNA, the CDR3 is TGTGCCAGCAGTTACCAGGGGGCAGACTATGGCTACACCTTC.

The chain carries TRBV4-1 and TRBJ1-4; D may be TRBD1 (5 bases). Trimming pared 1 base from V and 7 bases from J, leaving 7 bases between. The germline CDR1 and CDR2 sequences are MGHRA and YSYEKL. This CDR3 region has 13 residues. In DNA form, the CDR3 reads TGCGCCAGCAGCCAAGTTAGGGGTGAAAAACTGTTTTTT. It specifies CASSQVRGEKLFF.

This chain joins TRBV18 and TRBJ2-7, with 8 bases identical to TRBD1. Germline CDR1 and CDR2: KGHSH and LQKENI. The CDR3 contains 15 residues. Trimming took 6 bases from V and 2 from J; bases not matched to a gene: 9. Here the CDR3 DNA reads TGTGCCAGCTCTTTCGGACAGGGCGAACCCTACGAGCAGTACTTC. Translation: CASSFGQGEPYEQYF.

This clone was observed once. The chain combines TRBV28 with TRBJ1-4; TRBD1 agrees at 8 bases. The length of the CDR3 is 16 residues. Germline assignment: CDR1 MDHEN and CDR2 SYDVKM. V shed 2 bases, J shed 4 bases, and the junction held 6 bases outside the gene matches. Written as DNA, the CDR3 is TGTGCCAGCAGTTTAGCAGGGACAGGACATAATGAAAAACTGTTTTTT. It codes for CASSLAGTGHNEKLFF.

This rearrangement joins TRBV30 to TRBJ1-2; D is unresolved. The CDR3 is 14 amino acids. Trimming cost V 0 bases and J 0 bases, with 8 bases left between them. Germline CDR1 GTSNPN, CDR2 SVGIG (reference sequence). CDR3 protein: CAWSVLPTNYGYTF. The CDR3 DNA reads TGTGCCTGGAGTGTTTTACCTACTAACTATGGCTACACCTTC.

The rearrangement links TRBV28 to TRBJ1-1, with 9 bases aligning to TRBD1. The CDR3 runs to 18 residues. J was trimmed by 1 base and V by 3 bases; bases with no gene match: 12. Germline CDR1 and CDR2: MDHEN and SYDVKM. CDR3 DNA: TGTGCCAGCAGTTTGTTCCCAACAGGGGGCGGGGGGAACACTGAAGCTTTCTTT. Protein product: CASSLFPTGGGGNTEAFF.

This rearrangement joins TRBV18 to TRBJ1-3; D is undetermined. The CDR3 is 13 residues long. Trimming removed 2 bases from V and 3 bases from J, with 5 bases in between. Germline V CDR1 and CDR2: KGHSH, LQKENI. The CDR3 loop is CASSPDIGNTIYF. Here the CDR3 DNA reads TGTGCCAGCTCACCAGACATTGGAAACACCATATATTTT.

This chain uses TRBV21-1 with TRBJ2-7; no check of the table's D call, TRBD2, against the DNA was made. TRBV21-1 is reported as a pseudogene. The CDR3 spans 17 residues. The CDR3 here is CASSKEREVRLSDEQYF. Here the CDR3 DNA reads TGTGCCAGCAGCAAAGAGAGGGAAGTGCGACTAAGCGACGAGCAGTACTTC.

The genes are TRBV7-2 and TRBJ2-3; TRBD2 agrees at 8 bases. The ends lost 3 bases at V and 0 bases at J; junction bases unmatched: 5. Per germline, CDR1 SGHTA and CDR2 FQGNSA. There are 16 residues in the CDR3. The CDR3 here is CASSLGLGPSTDTQYF. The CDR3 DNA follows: TGTGCCAGCAGCTTGGGACTAGGACCAAGCACAGATACGCAGTATTTT.

The CDR3 region has the DNA TGTGCCAGCCTTTACTCAGGGGGGCAGGGGGCTGGCGAGACCCAGTACTTC. As protein: CASLYSGGQGAGETQYF. J is TRBJ2-5 and V is TRBV5-4, with TRBD1 identical over 8 bases. The CDR3 runs to 17 residues. V was clipped by 7 bases and J by 5 bases; unmatched bases: 19. CDR1 and CDR2 from the germline V gene are SGHNT and YYREEE (reference sequence). The whole variable domain, filled in from reference TRBV5-4 and TRBJ2-5, reads ETGVTQSPTHLIKTRGQQVTLRCSSQSGHNTVSWYQQALGQGPQFIFQYYREEENGRGNFPPRFSGLQFPNYSSELNVNALELDDSALYLCASLYSGGQGAGETQYFGPGTRLLVL.

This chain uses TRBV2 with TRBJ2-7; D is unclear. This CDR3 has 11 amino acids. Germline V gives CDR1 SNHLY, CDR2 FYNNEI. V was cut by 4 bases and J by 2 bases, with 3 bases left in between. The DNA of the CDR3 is TGTGCCAGCAGTGTAACCTACGAGCAGTACTTC. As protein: CASSVTYEQYF.

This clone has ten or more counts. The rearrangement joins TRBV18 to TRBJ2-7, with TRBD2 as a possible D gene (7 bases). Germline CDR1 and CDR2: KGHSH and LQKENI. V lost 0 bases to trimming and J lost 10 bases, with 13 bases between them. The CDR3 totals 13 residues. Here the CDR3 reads CASSPPAGAQQYF. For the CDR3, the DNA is TGTGCCAGCTCACCACCCGCGGGGGCCCAACAGTACTTC.

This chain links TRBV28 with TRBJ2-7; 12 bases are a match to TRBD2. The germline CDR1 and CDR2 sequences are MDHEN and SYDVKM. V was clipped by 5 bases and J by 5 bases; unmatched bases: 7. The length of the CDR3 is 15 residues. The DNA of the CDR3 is TGTGCCAGCAGTCTGACTAGCGGGAGAGGCAACGAGCAGTACTTC. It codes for CASSLTSGRGNEQYF.

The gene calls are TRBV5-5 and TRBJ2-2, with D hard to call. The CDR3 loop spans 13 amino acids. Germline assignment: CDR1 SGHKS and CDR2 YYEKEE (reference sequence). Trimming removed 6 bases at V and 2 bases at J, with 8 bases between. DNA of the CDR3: TGTGCCAGCACCCGGGTTAACACCGGGGAGCTGTTTTTT. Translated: CASTRVNTGELFF.

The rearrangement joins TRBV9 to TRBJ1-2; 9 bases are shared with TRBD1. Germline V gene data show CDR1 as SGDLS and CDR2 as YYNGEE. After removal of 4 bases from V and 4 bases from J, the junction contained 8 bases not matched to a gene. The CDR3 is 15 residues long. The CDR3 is CASSTGGTYAYGYTF. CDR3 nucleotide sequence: TGTGCCAGCAGCACAGGGGGCACGTATGCCTATGGCTACACCTTC.

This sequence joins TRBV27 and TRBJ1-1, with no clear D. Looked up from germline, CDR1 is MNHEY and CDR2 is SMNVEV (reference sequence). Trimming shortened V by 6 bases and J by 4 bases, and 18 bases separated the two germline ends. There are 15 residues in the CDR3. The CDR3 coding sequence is TGTGCCAGCAGCCCAGGTCCAATCCCGAGCACTGAAGCTTTCTTT. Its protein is CASSPGPIPSTEAFF.

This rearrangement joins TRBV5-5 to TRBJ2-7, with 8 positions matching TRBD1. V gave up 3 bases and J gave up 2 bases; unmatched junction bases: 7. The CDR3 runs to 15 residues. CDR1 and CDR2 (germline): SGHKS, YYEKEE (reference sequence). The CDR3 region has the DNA TGTGCCAGCAGCTCAACTGGACAGGGACCCTACGAGCAGTACTTC. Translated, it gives CASSSTGQGPYEQYF.

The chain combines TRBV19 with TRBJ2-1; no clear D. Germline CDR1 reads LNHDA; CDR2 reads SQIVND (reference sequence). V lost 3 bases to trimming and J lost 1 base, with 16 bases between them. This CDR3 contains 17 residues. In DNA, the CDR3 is TGTGCCAGTAGTATCGGCCCGGTGGCGGTATCCTACAATGAGCAGTTCTTC. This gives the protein CASSIGPVAVSYNEQFF.

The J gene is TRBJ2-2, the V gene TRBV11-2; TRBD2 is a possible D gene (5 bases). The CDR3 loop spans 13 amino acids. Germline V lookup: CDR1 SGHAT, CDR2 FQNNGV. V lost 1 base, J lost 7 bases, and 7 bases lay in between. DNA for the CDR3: TGTGCCAGCAGCTTAGTGAGGGACGGGGAGCTGTTTTTT. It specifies CASSLVRDGELFF.

The CDR3 DNA reads as TGTGCCAGCCGTAGCGGGACAGCATACAATGAGCAGTTCTTC. It is translated as CASRSGTAYNEQFF. The chain has TRBV28 and TRBJ2-1; D might be TRBD2 (8 bases). Trimming shortened V by 8 bases and J by 4 bases, and 15 bases separated the two germline ends. The CDR3 loop spans 14 amino acids. In germline, CDR1 is MDHEN, CDR2 SYDVKM.

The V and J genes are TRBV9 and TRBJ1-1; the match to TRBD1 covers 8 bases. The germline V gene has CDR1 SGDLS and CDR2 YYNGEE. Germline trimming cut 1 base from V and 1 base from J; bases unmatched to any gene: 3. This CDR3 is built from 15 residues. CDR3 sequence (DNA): TGTGCCAGCAGCGTAATGGGGACAGGGAACACTGAAGCTTTCTTT. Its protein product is CASSVMGTGNTEAFF.

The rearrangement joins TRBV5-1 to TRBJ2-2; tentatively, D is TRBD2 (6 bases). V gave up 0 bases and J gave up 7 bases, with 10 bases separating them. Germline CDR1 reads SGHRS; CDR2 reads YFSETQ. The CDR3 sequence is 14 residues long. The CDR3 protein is CASSLDGGGGELFF. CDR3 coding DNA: TGCGCCAGCAGCTTGGATGGGGGAGGCGGGGAGCTGTTTTTT.

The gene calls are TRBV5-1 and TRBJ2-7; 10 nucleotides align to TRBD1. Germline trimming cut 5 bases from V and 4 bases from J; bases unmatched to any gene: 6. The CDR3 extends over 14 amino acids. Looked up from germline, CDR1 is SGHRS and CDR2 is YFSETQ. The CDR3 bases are TGCGCCAGCAGTTTCGGACAGGGGGTTTACGAGCAGTACTTC. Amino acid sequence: CASSFGQGVYEQYF.

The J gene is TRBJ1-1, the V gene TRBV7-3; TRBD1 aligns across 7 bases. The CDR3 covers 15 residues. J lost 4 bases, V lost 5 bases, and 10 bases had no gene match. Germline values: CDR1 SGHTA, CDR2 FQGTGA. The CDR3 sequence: CASSAQPGQSTEAFF. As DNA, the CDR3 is TGTGCCAGCAGCGCGCAGCCGGGACAGTCCACTGAAGCTTTCTTT.

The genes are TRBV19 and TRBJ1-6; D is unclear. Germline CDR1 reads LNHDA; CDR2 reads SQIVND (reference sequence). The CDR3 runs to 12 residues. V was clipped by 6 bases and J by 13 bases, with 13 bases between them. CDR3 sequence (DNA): TGTGCCAGTAGATGTACGCGTGTGCCCCTCCACTTT. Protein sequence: CASRCTRVPLHF.

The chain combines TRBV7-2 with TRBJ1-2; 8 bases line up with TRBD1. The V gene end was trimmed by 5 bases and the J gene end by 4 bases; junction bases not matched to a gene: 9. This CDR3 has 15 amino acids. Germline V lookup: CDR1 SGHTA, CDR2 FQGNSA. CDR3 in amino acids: CASSTPTGVPYGYTF. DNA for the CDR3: TGTGCCAGCAGCACGCCGACAGGGGTTCCCTATGGCTACACCTTC.

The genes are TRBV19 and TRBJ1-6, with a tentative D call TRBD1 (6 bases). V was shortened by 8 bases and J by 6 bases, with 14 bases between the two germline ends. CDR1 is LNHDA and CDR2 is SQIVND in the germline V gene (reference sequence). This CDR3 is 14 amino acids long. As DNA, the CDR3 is TGTGCCAGTCTCGGACAGCTCAGTAATTCACCCCTCCACTTT. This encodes CASLGQLSNSPLHF.

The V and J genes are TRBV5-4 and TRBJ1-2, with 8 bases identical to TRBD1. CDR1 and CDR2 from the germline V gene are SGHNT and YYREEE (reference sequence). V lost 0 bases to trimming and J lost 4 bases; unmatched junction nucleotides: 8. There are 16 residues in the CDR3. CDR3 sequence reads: CASSLGQPQGGYGYTF. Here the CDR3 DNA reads TGTGCCAGCAGCTTGGGGCAACCACAGGGGGGCTATGGCTACACCTTC.

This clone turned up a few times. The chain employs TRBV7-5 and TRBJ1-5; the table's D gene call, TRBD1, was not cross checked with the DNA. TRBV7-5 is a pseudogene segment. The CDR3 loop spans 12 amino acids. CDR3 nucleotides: TGTGCCAGAAGCCAGGGGAACCAGCCCCAGCATTTT. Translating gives CARSQGNQPQHF.

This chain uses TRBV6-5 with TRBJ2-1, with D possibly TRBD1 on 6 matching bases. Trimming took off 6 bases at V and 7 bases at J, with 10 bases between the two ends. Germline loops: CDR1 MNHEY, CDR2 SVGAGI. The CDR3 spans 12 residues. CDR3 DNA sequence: TGTGCCAGCAGCCCGGGACAAAATGAGCAGTTCTTC. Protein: CASSPGQNEQFF.

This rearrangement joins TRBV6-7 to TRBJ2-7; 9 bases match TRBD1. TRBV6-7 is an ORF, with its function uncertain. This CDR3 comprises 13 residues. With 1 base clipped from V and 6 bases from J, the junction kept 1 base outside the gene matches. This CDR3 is CASSYWTGAEQYF. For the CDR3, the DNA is TGTGCCAGCAGTTACTGGACAGGGGCCGAGCAGTACTTC.